The source of this T cell receptor (beta chain) is a study of radiotherapy plus CTLA-4 blockade in lung cancer. Study in general: Among enrolled patients, approximately 18% responded and 25% to 35% achieved disease control.

The study's findings and limits: After radiotherapy and ipilimumab, tumor-derived clones expanded in peripheral blood.

Patients in the study, people with chemo-refractory metastatic non-small-cell lung cancer, received focal radiation plus ipilimumab CTLA-4 blockade. With regard to this clone: Its target is not known.

This table comes from immunoSEQ multiplex PCR, and its TCRdb copy is limited to in-frame clones, with some not included. Found here are tens of thousands of clones, 77% of them singletons; the top ten hold less than 3%. Trimming shortened V by 2 bases and J by 6 bases, and 7 bases separated the two germline ends. CDR1 is MNHNY, CDR2 SVGAGI, per germline (reference sequence). The CDR3 is 13 residues long. Here the sequenced sample was peripheral blood, taken from a patient treated with radiotherapy plus ipilimumab. The sequence was obtained from a human donor with non-small cell lung cancer whose response to radiotherapy plus ipilimumab could not be evaluated. The chain joins TRBV6-6 to TRBJ1-4, with D hard to call. CDR3 sequence (DNA): TGTGCCAGCAGTTACGCGCCCTATGAAAAACTGTTTTTT. It yields the protein CASSYAPYEKLFF.